The 17 T cell receptor beta chains in this list originate from one sample, sequenced in a study of vaccination and CD4 T cells after COVID-19. The Oncomine TCR Beta short-read assay generated sequence data from the DNA of cultured CD4+ T cells. TCRdb analysed the PCR reads with MiXCR anew, one entry per CDR3 protein. The sample holds approximately 6,000 distinct CDR3 sequences, around 60% seen once. No antigen is known for these receptors. Treatment defined: roughly 10-day PBMC culture with coronavirus spike peptide pools or control peptides (ViraFEST assay). The source material was CD4+ T cells from blood, cultured in vitro. These receptors were collected from a human donor who had recovered from COVID-19.

Only a few counts were recorded for this clonotype. V and J are TRBV25-1 and TRBJ1-2; D is unresolved. The CDR3 spans 16 residues. The V gene's germline CDR1 is MGHDK and CDR2 SYGVNS. V lost 2 bases and J 4 bases, leaving 17 bases between the germline ends. CDR3 protein: CASSEVASEDLYGYTF. The DNA of the CDR3 is TGTGCCAGCAGTGAAGTAGCCTCGGAGGACCTCTATGGCTACACCTTC.

The chain employs TRBV15 and TRBJ2-7; the D gene could be TRBD1 or TRBD2 (5 bases each). The CDR3 covers 15 residues. Germline V gene sequence: CDR1 LNHNV, CDR2 YYDKDF (reference sequence). The germline V and J ends were trimmed by 0 bases and 3 bases, with 12 bases remaining between them. CDR3 region: CATSRDRGDVYEQYF. The DNA for the CDR3 is TGTGCCACCAGCAGAGATCGAGGGGACGTCTACGAGCAGTACTTC. The full variable domain, completed using reference TRBV15 and TRBJ2-7, is DAMVIQNPRYQVTQFGKPVTLSCSQTLNHNVMYWYQQKSSQAPKLLFHYYDKDFNNEADTPDNFQSRRPNTSFCFLDIRSPGLGDTAMYLCATSRDRGDVYEQYFGPGTRLTVT.

V gene TRBV2 combines with J gene TRBJ2-7, with TRBD2 identical over 9 bases. V was pared by 7 bases and J by 1 base, with 11 bases of the junction left unmatched. Per germline, CDR1 SNHLY and CDR2 FYNNEI. The CDR3 has 16 residues. The CDR3 spells CASKTSGLLLSYEQYF. The CDR3 DNA sequence: TGTGCCAGCAAGACTAGCGGCTTACTTCTATCCTACGAGCAGTACTTC.

V gene TRBV5-5 combines with J gene TRBJ2-7; a possible D gene is TRBD1 (6 bases). The CDR3 totals 18 residues. Germline CDR1 SGHKS, CDR2 YYEKEE (reference sequence). Trimming stripped 0 bases from V and 3 bases from J, with 22 bases between. The CDR3 protein is CASSLVSDWNRAFYEQYF. CDR3 bases: TGTGCCAGCAGCTTGGTGTCGGACTGGAACAGGGCCTTCTACGAGCAGTACTTC.

The chain couples TRBV24-1 to TRBJ1-4, with D hard to call. Germline assignment: CDR1 KGHDR and CDR2 SFDVKD. V shed 7 bases and J shed 5 bases, with 10 bases lying between them. The CDR3 runs 13 residues. CDR3 amino acids: CATRCSANEKLFF. The CDR3, as DNA: TGTGCCACCAGGTGCAGCGCAAATGAAAAACTGTTTTTT.

This clonotype showed up just a few times. This chain uses TRBV7-3 with TRBJ1-1; TRBD1 matches at 7 bases. This CDR3 spans 14 amino acids. Germline assignment: CDR1 SGHTA and CDR2 FQGTGA. V was pared by 5 bases and J by 0 bases, with 3 bases of the junction left unmatched. CDR3 loop: CASSMTGLNTEAFF. As DNA, the CDR3 is TGTGCCAGCAGCATGACAGGGTTGAACACTGAAGCTTTCTTT.

This sequence joins TRBV19 and TRBJ1-2, with D unresolved. CDR3 length: 14 residues. The germline gives CDR1 LNHDA, CDR2 SQIVND (reference sequence). Deletions cut 4 bases from V and 3 bases from J, with 12 bases between. The CDR3 DNA reads as TGTGCCAGTAGTACCACGAGGGATGACTATGGCTACACCTTC. Encoded protein: CASSTTRDDYGYTF. Variable domain in full (rest from reference TRBV19 and TRBJ1-2): DGGITQSPKYLFRKEGQNVTLSCEQNLNHDAMYWYRQDPGQGLRLIYYSQIVNDFQKGDIAEGYSVSREKKESFPLTVTSAQKNPTAFYLCASSTTRDDYGYTFGSGTRLTVV.

This clonotype has just one count. This chain joins TRBV20-1 and TRBJ2-7, with D possibly being TRBD2 (5 bases). CDR1 is DFQATT, CDR2 SNEGSKA, per germline (reference sequence). The CDR3 sequence is 13 residues long. Deletions cut 0 bases from V and 2 bases from J, with 8 bases between. The CDR3 here is CSARDRLTYEQYF. The DNA of the CDR3 is TGCAGTGCTAGAGATCGACTAACCTACGAGCAGTACTTC.

Only a few counts were recorded for this clonotype. In DNA form, the CDR3 reads TGCAGTGCTAGCTCCGGGAGTTCTAACTATGGCTACACCTTC. This codes for CSASSGSSNYGYTF. The rearrangement joins TRBV20-1 to TRBJ1-2; D is unresolved. This CDR3 comprises 14 residues. Germline lookup yields CDR1 DFQATT and CDR2 SNEGSKA (reference sequence). V gave up 3 bases and J gave up 0 bases, with 11 bases separating them.

The chain carries TRBV5-6 and TRBJ1-1; maybe TRBD1 (5 bases). Germline CDR1 reads SGHDT; CDR2 reads YYEEEE. Trimming removed 4 bases from V and 6 bases from J, with 13 bases in between. The CDR3 covers 13 residues. The chain's CDR3 is CASSLRGTPEAFF. Here the CDR3 DNA reads TGTGCCAGCAGCCTGAGGGGAACCCCTGAAGCTTTCTTT.

The V and J genes are TRBV6-2 or TRBV6-3 and TRBJ1-2; 10 nucleotides match TRBD1. The CDR3 sequence is 13 residues long. The V gene end was trimmed by 4 bases and the J gene end by 4 bases; junction bases not matched to a gene: 0. Germline CDR1 is MNHEY and CDR2 is SVGEGT. CDR3 region: CASSWDRGYGYTF. CDR3 DNA: TGTGCCAGCAGTTGGGACAGGGGCTATGGCTACACCTTC.

The V and J genes are TRBV11-3 and TRBJ1-2; a weak D match, TRBD1 (5 bases). Germline V CDR1 and CDR2: SGHNT, YENEEA. With 3 bases removed from V and 2 bases from J, the gap between germline ends came to 7 bases. The CDR3 sequence is 13 residues long. DNA for the CDR3: TGTGCCAGCAGCTTCGACAGCAACTATGGCTACACCTTC. This sequence encodes CASSFDSNYGYTF. Combining the CDR3 with reference TRBV11-3 and TRBJ1-2 gives the whole variable domain EAGVVQSPRYKIIEKKQPVAFWCNPISGHNTLYWYLQNLGQGPELLIRYENEEAVDDSQLPKDRFSAERLKGVDSTLKIQPAELGDSAVYLCASSFDSNYGYTFGSGTRLTVV.

The chain combines TRBV28 with TRBJ2-5, with TRBD2 identical over 9 bases. J was trimmed by 4 bases and V by 5 bases; bases with no gene match: 8. This CDR3 has 15 residues. Germline lookup yields CDR1 MDHEN and CDR2 SYDVKM. DNA of the CDR3: TGTGCCAGCAGTCTAGCGGGGCAGACAGGAGAGACCCAGTACTTC. As protein: CASSLAGQTGETQYF.

This clonotype was picked up a small number of times. This chain joins TRBV20-1 and TRBJ2-1; no clear D. CDR1 is DFQATT, CDR2 SNEGSKA, per germline (reference sequence). The CDR3 sequence is 12 residues long. The V gene lost 0 bases and the J gene lost 10 bases, with 10 bases spanning the gap. CDR3 amino acids: CSARDFTGEQFF. In nucleotides, the CDR3 is TGCAGTGCTAGAGATTTTACGGGCGAGCAGTTCTTC.

This chain joins TRBV6-1 and TRBJ1-2, with 8 bases identical to TRBD1. The CDR3 length is 14 residues. The germline CDR1 and CDR2 sequences are MNHNS and SASEGT. V lost 7 bases and J lost 4; bases outside the gene matches: 8. CDR3 loop: CASILTGEGYGYTF. The CDR3 nucleotides are TGTGCCAGCATCCTGACAGGGGAAGGCTATGGCTACACCTTC.

This clonotype was counted a single time. The V gene is TRBV29-1, the J gene TRBJ2-3; D unclear. Germline V CDR1 and CDR2: SQVTM, ANQGSEA. The CDR3 has 13 residues. V shed 6 bases and J shed 5 bases, with 15 bases lying between them. CDR3: CSVADTSVDTQYF. The CDR3 region has the DNA TGCAGCGTAGCTGACACAAGCGTAGATACGCAGTATTTT.

This clonotype occurred a few times. This chain connects TRBV20-1 to TRBJ2-5; 9 bases line up with TRBD2. The CDR3 totals 20 residues. CDR1 DFQATT and CDR2 SNEGSKA come from the germline V gene (reference sequence). Trimming cost V 0 bases and J 1 base; bases outside gene matches: 18. In DNA, the CDR3 is TGCAGTGCTAGAGACCCGACTAGCGGATTACGACACCCCCTCCAAGAGACCCAGTACTTC. Encoded protein: CSARDPTSGLRHPLQETQYF.